This T cell receptor (beta chain) was recorded in a study of T cells in Graves' hyperthyroidism and ophthalmopathy. Worth noting for this clonotype: A much larger clone differs by one base, so this may be a read error.

TCR beta CDR3 sequences were amplified from RNA transcripts. Using the HTBI primer set, a first-round RT-PCR was run on the TCR CDR3. TCRdb recomputed calls from the multiplex PCR reads with MiXCR, one row per CDR3 protein. Of 300,000 to 450,000 distinct CDR3 sequences listed, approximately 25% are singletons. The CDR3 loop spans 18 amino acids. Germline V gene data show CDR1 as LGHDT and CDR2 as YNNKEL (reference sequence). This receptor was taken from a man over 45 with Graves' hyperthyroidism. The sample taken for sequencing was blood. V and J are TRBV3-1 and TRBJ2-1, with TRBD2 matching over 11 bases. CDR3 nucleotide sequence: TGTGCCAGCAGCCAAGATCGGACTAGCGGGTTGTCCTACAATGATCAGTTCTTC. Translation gives CASSQDRTSGLSYNDQFF.